This TCR beta chain was documented in a study of T cell changes during pregnancy in multiple sclerosis. Sequencing used immunoSEQ multiplex PCR; TCRdb keeps in-frame clones, though not all of them. The sample yields around 44,000 clones, roughly nine tenths seen once. V shed 3 bases, J shed 5 bases, and the junction held 15 bases outside the gene matches. Germline-derived CDR1 and CDR2 are SQVTM and ANQGSEA. This CDR3 comprises 17 residues. Sequenced here: CD4+ T cells from peripheral blood mononuclear cells, sampled in the second trimester of pregnancy. The clonotype was recovered from a female donor with multiple sclerosis, enrolled in a pregnancy study. The chain has TRBV29-1 and TRBJ2-5; 10 bases align to TRBD2. The CDR3 DNA reads TGCAGCGTTGAGCCCTTGGCTAGTCTAGCGGGAGATGAGACCCAGTACTTC. It specifies CSVEPLASLAGDETQYF.